This record looks at one T cell receptor (beta chain) sequence and its context. The target of this receptor is not known. Per-nucleotide qualities are absent, and no much larger clonotype sits a single base away. Each collaborating institution followed its own protocols to collect whole blood in K2EDTA tubes. For TCRbeta analysis, collaborators shipped samples as frozen whole blood, isolated PBMCs, or DNA extracted from either of those sample types. Counted from cysteine to phenylalanine, this CDR3 has 14 amino acids. Kept here is only the CDR3 DNA, which spans 42 bases and is read in frame from base 1. Unmatched junction bases come to 5, with V trimmed by 4 bases and J by 1 base. The germline V gene sets CDR1 to SGHRS and CDR2 to YFSETQ. The sample belongs to a study of blood T cell repertoires in COVID-19 (dated by TCRdb to 2018 to 2021). For context, the study as a whole: Samples from collaborators originated in the United States, Italy and Spain and spanned both the acute and convalescent phases of COVID-19. A freely available public database, intended as a resource for researchers studying the immune response to SARS-CoV-2, is where the repertoires were released. Subjects who had been exposed to COVID-19, were actively infected with it, or had recovered from it provided the deeply sampled blood TCRbeta repertoires that made up the dataset. The samples were drawn from two sources: the first 160 participants of the ongoing ImmuneRACE study, and 1,000 to 1,500 subjects contributed by 6 global collaborators. The sample metadata nearly always contained a de-identified subject ID, COVID-19 status, age in years and sex. The material from the prospective study consisted of cDNA or gDNA derived from T cells, B-cell-depleted T cells, or PBMCs. Where HLA class I and class II types were available, the types were taken from metadata supplied by the sample provider, not from assay-based typing.

The full study reports these points: The amount of clinical and demographic metadata varied by source and participant and was provided uncurated.

The immunoSEQ Assay, a bias-controlled multiplex PCR, was used to amplify TCRbeta CDR3 regions from genomic DNA. As for the authors' bioinformatics: The number of nucleated cells in each sample was estimated from the amplification of reference gene primers within the assay. To quantify the absolute abundance of each unique TCRbeta CDR3 rearrangement, sequence reads were collapsed and filtered. For each sample, productive Simpson clonality was calculated as the square root of Simpson's diversity index over productive rearrangements. Sourced from immuneACCESS, this table was stored by TCRdb with only in-frame sequences that have V and J called. A share of the clones is absent; for the studies checked, an unresolved V gene accounts for under half, and the remainder has no known explanation. The DNA was the basis for D and trimming; V, J and clone size are from that table. Counted in this sample were approximately 280,000 clones; approximately 89% of them appeared once. Roughly an eighth of the sample belongs to the ten largest clones.

The chain uses TRBV5-1 and TRBJ2-7; 7 bases in between match TRBD2. The receptor was isolated from a woman aged 55-70 years with acute or convalescent COVID-19. The sample consisted of peripheral blood. The CDR3 reads CASSINGGSYEQYF. The DNA sequence follows: TGCGCCAGCAGCATAAACGGGGGGTCCTACGAGCAGTACTTC.